This entry is about one T cell receptor beta chain. Libraries were prepared by immunoSEQ multiplex PCR; TCRdb keeps only in-frame clonotypes and omits some of them. The repertoire consists of 200,000 to 250,000 clones, with about 93% occurring once and the leading ten covering over 0.75%. These data come from a study of blood T cell repertoires in COVID-19. From germline, CDR1 is SGHDT and CDR2 YYEEEE. V lost 0 bases to trimming and J lost 0 bases, with 7 bases between them. The CDR3 spans 14 residues. The V gene is TRBV5-6, the J gene TRBJ2-7; D remains unclear. The sequence derives from a man aged 55 to 69 with COVID-19, enrolled during active disease. Sequences were obtained from peripheral blood. CDR3: CASSLGSISYEQYF. DNA of the CDR3: TGTGCCAGCAGCTTGGGTTCCATCTCCTACGAGCAGTACTTC.